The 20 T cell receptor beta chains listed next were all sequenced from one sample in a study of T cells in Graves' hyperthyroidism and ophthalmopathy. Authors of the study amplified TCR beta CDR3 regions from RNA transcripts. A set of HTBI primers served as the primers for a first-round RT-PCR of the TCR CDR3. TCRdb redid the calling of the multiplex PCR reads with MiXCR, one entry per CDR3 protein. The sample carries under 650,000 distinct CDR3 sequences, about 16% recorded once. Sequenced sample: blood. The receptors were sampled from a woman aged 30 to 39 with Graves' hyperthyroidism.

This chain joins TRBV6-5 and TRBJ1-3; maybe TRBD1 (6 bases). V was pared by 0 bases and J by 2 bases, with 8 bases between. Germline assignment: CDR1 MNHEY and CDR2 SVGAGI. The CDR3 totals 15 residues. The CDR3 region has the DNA TGTGCCAGCAGTTACTCCGGGACAACTGGAAACACCATATATTTT. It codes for CASSYSGTTGNTIYF.

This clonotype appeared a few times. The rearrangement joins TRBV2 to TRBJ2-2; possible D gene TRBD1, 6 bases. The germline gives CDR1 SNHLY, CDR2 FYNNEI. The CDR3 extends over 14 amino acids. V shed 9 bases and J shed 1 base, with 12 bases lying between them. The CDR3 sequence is CASSGELNTGELFF. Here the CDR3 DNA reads TGTGCCAGTTCAGGGGAGTTGAACACCGGGGAGCTGTTTTTT.

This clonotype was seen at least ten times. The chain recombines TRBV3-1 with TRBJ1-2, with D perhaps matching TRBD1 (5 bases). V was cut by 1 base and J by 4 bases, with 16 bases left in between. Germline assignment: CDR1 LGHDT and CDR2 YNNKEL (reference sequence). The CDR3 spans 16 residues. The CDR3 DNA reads TGTGCCAGCAGCCAAGGGGGTTTCAGGGTCGGCTATGGCTACACCTTC. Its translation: CASSQGGFRVGYGYTF.

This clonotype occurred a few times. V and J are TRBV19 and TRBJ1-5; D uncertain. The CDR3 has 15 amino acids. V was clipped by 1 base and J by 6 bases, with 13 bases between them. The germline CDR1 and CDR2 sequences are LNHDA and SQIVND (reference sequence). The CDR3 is CASSIGGVRFQPQHF. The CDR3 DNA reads TGTGCCAGTAGTATAGGTGGAGTTCGGTTTCAGCCCCAGCATTTT.

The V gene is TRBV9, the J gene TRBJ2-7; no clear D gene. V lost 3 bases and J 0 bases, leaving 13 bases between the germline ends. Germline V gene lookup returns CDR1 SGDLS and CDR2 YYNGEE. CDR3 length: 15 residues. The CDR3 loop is CASSGSPDNSYEQYF. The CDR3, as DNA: TGTGCCAGCAGCGGGTCGCCAGACAACTCCTACGAGCAGTACTTC.

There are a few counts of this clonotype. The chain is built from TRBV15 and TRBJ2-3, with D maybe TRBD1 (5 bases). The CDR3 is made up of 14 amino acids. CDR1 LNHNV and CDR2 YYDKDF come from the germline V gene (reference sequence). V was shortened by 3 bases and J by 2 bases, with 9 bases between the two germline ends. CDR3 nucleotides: TGTGCCACCAGCAGGGACATCGACACAGATACGCAGTATTTT. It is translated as CATSRDIDTDTQYF.

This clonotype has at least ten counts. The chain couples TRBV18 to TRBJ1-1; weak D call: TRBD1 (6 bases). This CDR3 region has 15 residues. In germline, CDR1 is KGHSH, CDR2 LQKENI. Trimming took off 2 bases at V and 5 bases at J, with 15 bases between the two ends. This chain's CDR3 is CASSPSHVGGTEAFF. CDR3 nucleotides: TGTGCCAGCTCACCATCCCATGTAGGGGGAACTGAAGCTTTCTTT. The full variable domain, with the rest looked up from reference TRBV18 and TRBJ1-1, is NAGVMQNPRHLVRRRGQEARLRCSPMKGHSHVYWYRQLPEEGLKFMVYLQKENIIDESGMPKERFSAEFPKEGPSILRIQQVVRGDSAAYFCASSPSHVGGTEAFFGQGTRLTVV.

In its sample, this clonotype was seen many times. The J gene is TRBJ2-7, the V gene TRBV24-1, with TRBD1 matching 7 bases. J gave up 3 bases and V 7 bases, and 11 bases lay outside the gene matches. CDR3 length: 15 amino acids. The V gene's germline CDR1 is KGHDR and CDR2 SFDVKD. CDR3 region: CATRDRPPIIYEQYF. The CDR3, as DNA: TGTGCCACCAGGGACAGGCCACCGATTATCTACGAGCAGTACTTC.

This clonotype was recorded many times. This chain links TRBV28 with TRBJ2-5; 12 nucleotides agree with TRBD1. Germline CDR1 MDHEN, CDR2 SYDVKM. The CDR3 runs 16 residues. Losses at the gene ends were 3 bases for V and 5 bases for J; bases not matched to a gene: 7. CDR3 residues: CASSLGDRGRRETQYF. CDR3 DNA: TGTGCCAGCAGTTTGGGGGACAGGGGGCGCAGGGAGACCCAGTACTTC.

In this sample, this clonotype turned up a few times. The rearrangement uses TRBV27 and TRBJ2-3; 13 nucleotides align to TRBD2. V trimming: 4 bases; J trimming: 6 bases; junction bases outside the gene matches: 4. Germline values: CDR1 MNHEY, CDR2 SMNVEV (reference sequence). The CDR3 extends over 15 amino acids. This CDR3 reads CASSSGTSGMDTQYF. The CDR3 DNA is TGTGCCAGCAGTTCCGGGACTAGCGGGATGGATACGCAGTATTTT.

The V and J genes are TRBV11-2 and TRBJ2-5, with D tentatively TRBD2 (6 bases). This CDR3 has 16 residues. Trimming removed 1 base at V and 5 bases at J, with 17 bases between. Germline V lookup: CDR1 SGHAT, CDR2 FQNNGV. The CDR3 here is CASSLGADTRGETQYF. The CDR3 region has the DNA TGTGCCAGCAGCTTAGGAGCGGATACCCGGGGGGAGACCCAGTACTTC.

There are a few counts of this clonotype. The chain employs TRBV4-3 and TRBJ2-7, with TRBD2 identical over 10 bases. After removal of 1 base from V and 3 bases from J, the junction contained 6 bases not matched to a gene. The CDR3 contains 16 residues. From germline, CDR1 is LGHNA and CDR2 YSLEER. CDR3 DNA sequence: TGCGCCAGCAGCCAAGGTTGGGCTAGCGGGAGCTACGAGCAGTACTTC. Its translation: CASSQGWASGSYEQYF.

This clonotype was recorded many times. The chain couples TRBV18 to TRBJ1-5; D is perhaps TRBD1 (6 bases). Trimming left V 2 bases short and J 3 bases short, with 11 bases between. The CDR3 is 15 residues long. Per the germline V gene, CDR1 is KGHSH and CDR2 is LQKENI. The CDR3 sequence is CASSPATGPNQPQHF. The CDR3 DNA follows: TGTGCCAGCTCACCAGCTACAGGGCCCAATCAGCCCCAGCATTTT.

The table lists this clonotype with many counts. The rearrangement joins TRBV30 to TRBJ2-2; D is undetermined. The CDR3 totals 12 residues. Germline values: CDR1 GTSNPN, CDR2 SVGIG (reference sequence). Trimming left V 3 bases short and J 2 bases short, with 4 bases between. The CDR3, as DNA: TGTGCCTGGAGCGATAACACCGGGGAGCTGTTTTTT. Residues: CAWSDNTGELFF.

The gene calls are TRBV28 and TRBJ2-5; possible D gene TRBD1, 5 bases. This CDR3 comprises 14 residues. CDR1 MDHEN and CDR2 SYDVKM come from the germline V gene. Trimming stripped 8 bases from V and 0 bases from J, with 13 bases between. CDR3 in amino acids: CASGPRQNQETQYF. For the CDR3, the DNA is TGTGCCAGCGGACCAAGACAGAACCAAGAGACCCAGTACTTC.

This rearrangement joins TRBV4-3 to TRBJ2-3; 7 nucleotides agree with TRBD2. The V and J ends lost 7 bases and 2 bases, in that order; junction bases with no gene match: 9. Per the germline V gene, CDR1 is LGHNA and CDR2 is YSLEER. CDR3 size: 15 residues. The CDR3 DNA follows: TGCGCCAGCACCCGGCCGGGACTAAACACAGATACGCAGTATTTT. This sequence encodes CASTRPGLNTDTQYF.

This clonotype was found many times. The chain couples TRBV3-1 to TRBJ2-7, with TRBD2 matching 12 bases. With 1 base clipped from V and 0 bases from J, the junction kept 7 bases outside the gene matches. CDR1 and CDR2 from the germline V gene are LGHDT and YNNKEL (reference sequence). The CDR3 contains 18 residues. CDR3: CASSQGWTSGVRSYEQYF. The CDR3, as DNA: TGTGCCAGCAGCCAAGGTTGGACTAGCGGGGTTCGCTCCTACGAGCAGTACTTC.

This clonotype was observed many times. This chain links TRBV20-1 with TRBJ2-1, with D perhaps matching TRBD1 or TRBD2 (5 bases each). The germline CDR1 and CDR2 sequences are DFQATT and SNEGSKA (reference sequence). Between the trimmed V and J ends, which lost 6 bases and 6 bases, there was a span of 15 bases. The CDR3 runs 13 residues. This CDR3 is CSAKDGTLNEQFF. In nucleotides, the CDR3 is TGCAGTGCGAAAGACGGGACGCTCAATGAGCAGTTCTTC.

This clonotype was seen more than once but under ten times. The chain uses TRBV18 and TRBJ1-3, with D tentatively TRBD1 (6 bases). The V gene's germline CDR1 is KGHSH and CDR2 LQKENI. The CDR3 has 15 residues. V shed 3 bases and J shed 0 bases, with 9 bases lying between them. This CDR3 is CASSPGGPSGNTIYF. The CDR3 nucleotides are TGTGCCAGCTCACCCGGGGGGCCCTCTGGAAACACCATATATTTT.

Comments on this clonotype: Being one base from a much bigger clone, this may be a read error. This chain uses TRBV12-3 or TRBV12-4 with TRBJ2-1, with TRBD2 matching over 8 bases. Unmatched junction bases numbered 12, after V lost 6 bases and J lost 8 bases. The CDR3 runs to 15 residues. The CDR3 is CASRLRTSYGDEQFF. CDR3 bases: TGTGCCAGCAGACTCAGGACTAGCTATGGGGATGAGCAGTTCTTC.